Listed below are T cell receptor beta chains from one sample, sequenced in a study of cytomegalovirus exposure and HLA in healthy donors. Repertoires were generated with immunoSEQ multiplex PCR, while TCRdb's copy carries only in-frame clones and drops some. In the table there are 88,000 or so clones, approximately 62% of which are singletons. The sample taken for sequencing was PBMCs. The source of these receptors is a male donor in good health and CMV-seropositive. The CDR3 runs from the conserved cysteine through the conserved F or W. D genes are given only for firm matches. Size is stated for part of the rows, as once, few or many counts, or as a class when the clone is expanded.

d_call: .; v_call: TRBV28; j_call: TRBJ2-7; clone_size: .; cdr3_nt: TGTGCCAGCAGTTTCTCAGGGGCCGAGCAGTACTTC; cdr3_aa: CASSFSGAEQYF
d_call: TRBD1; v_call: TRBV10-3; j_call: TRBJ2-1; clone_size: .; cdr3_nt: TGTGCCATCAGCTCCTCACGGTCAGGGGGCGTAAATGAGCAGTTCTTC; cdr3_aa: CAISSSRSGGVNEQFF
d_call: TRBD2; v_call: TRBV6-1; j_call: TRBJ2-7; clone_size: .; cdr3_nt: TGTGCCAGCACCCCCGGACTAGCGGGAAGCTACGAGCAGTACTTC; cdr3_aa: CASTPGLAGSYEQYF
d_call: TRBD1; v_call: TRBV11-1; j_call: TRBJ2-1; clone_size: .; cdr3_nt: TGTGCCTGCGGGAGAGGACAGGGGTTCAATGAGCAGTTCTTC; cdr3_aa: CACGRGQGFNEQFF
d_call: .; v_call: TRBV28; j_call: TRBJ1-2; clone_size: .; cdr3_nt: TGTGCCAGCAGGTTCGGGAGCGGGAAAGGCTACACCTTC; cdr3_aa: CASRFGSGKGYTF
d_call: .; v_call: TRBV19; j_call: TRBJ1-1; clone_size: few; cdr3_nt: TGTGCCAGTTCAAAGGCAGGGATAACTGAAGCTTTCTTT; cdr3_aa: CASSKAGITEAFF
d_call: TRBD1; v_call: TRBV25-1; j_call: TRBJ2-5; clone_size: .; cdr3_nt: TGTGCCAGCAGTCGAAGGACAGGAGAGACCCAGTACTTC; cdr3_aa: CASSRRTGETQYF
d_call: TRBD2; v_call: TRBV4-2; j_call: TRBJ2-7; clone_size: .; cdr3_nt: TGTGCCAGCAGCCAAGAGGGGGCGGGAGGGGTCCACGAGCAGTACTTC; cdr3_aa: CASSQEGAGGVHEQYF
d_call: TRBD1; v_call: TRBV10-3; j_call: TRBJ2-5; clone_size: .; cdr3_nt: TGTGCCATCAGGGGGGACAGCTCCTGGGGGACCCAGTACTTC; cdr3_aa: CAIRGDSSWGTQYF
d_call: .; v_call: TRBV7-9; j_call: TRBJ2-1; clone_size: .; cdr3_nt: TGTGCCAGCTCGCGGGGACAGTACAATGAGCAGTTCTTC; cdr3_aa: CASSRGQYNEQFF
d_call: .; v_call: TRBV28; j_call: TRBJ2-5; clone_size: .; cdr3_nt: TGTGCCAGCAGTTTACAGGGAGGTGGCGAGACCCAGTACTTC; cdr3_aa: CASSLQGGGETQYF
d_call: .; v_call: TRBV7-9; j_call: TRBJ2-6; clone_size: medium-sized; cdr3_nt: TGTGCCAGCAGCTTACGGGAGAGCGGCGTCCTGACTTTC; cdr3_aa: CASSLRESGVLTF
d_call: .; v_call: TRBV27; j_call: TRBJ2-5; clone_size: .; cdr3_nt: TGTGCCAGCAGTTTCAAGCCGCCACCCGGGATAGGCCAAGAGACCCAGTACTTC; cdr3_aa: CASSFKPPPGIGQETQYF
d_call: .; v_call: TRBV7-3; j_call: TRBJ1-1; clone_size: .; cdr3_nt: TGTGCCAGCAGCTTAACGGGGCAGGGAATGGGTTTATTCTTT; cdr3_aa: CASSLTGQGMGLFF
d_call: .; v_call: TRBV20-1; j_call: TRBJ1-2; clone_size: .; cdr3_nt: TGCAGTGACAGGGTATCCTATGGCTACACCTTC; cdr3_aa: CSDRVSYGYTF
d_call: TRBD1; v_call: TRBV30; j_call: TRBJ1-2; clone_size: .; cdr3_nt: TGTGCCTGGACACGGACAGGGGGTGACGGCTACACCTTC; cdr3_aa: CAWTRTGGDGYTF
d_call: .; v_call: TRBV5-4; j_call: TRBJ2-5; clone_size: .; cdr3_nt: TGTGCCAGCAGCCTAGCAAGACTCCAAGAGACCCAGTACTTC; cdr3_aa: CASSLARLQETQYF
d_call: .; v_call: TRBV7-7; j_call: TRBJ1-2; clone_size: .; cdr3_nt: TGTGCCAGCAGCTTAGAATCGCGGGAGCCTGGCTACACCTTC; cdr3_aa: CASSLESREPGYTF
d_call: TRBD2; v_call: TRBV27; j_call: TRBJ2-2; clone_size: .; cdr3_nt: TGTGCCAGCAGTTCCGGGACTAGGGCCGGGGAGCTGTTTTTT; cdr3_aa: CASSSGTRAGELFF
d_call: .; v_call: TRBV7-7; j_call: TRBJ2-2; clone_size: .; cdr3_nt: TGTGCCAGCAGCTTAGCCCCTACCGGGGAGCTGTTTTTT; cdr3_aa: CASSLAPTGELFF
d_call: TRBD1; v_call: TRBV5-4; j_call: TRBJ2-7; clone_size: few; cdr3_nt: TGTGCCAGCAGCCCCCGGACAGGGGCGACCTACGAGCAGTACTTC; cdr3_aa: CASSPRTGATYEQYF
d_call: .; v_call: TRBV28; j_call: TRBJ1-2; clone_size: .; cdr3_nt: TGTGCCAGCAATGCAGGATCCTATGGCTACACCTTC; cdr3_aa: CASNAGSYGYTF
d_call: TRBD2; v_call: TRBV28; j_call: TRBJ2-1; clone_size: .; cdr3_nt: TGTGCCAGCCGCGCGGGAGGGATATACAATGAGCAGTTCTTC; cdr3_aa: CASRAGGIYNEQFF
d_call: .; v_call: TRBV5-4; j_call: TRBJ2-3; clone_size: .; cdr3_nt: TGTGCCAGCAGCTTCGCGTCCCGTGGCACAGATACGCAGTATTTT; cdr3_aa: CASSFASRGTDTQYF
d_call: .; v_call: TRBV5-1; j_call: TRBJ2-3; clone_size: .; cdr3_nt: TGCGCCAGCAGCTTTCTGGGGCTGACAGATACGCAGTATTTT; cdr3_aa: CASSFLGLTDTQYF
d_call: TRBD2; v_call: TRBV2; j_call: TRBJ2-7; clone_size: .; cdr3_nt: TGTGCCAGCATTGAGAGTAGCGGGGGACTCCTTACCTACGAGCAGTACTTC; cdr3_aa: CASIESSGGLLTYEQYF
d_call: .; v_call: TRBV27; j_call: TRBJ2-7; clone_size: .; cdr3_nt: TGTGCCAGCATCATTTGGGACGGCCGCGGGGACTACGAGCAGTACTTC; cdr3_aa: CASIIWDGRGDYEQYF
d_call: .; v_call: TRBV7-3; j_call: TRBJ2-5; clone_size: once; cdr3_nt: TGTGCCAGCAGCTTTGGAGTGCGAGAGACCCAGTACTTC; cdr3_aa: CASSFGVRETQYF
d_call: TRBD2; v_call: TRBV29-1; j_call: TRBJ2-2; clone_size: .; cdr3_nt: TGCAGCGTCCAAGCGGGAATAGTGAACACCGGGGAGCTGTTTTTT; cdr3_aa: CSVQAGIVNTGELFF
d_call: .; v_call: TRBV28; j_call: TRBJ1-1; clone_size: .; cdr3_nt: TGTGCCAGCAGTTTATTCCCGCCGGGAGCTTTCTTT; cdr3_aa: CASSLFPPGAFF
d_call: .; v_call: TRBV14; j_call: TRBJ1-1; clone_size: .; cdr3_nt: TGTGCCAGCAGCCAAGAGCGGGGCACTGAAGCTTTCTTT; cdr3_aa: CASSQERGTEAFF
d_call: TRBD1; v_call: TRBV27; j_call: TRBJ2-3; clone_size: .; cdr3_nt: TGTGCCAGCAGCGGACAGGGTACAATCACAGATACGCAGTATTTT; cdr3_aa: CASSGQGTITDTQYF
d_call: TRBD1; v_call: TRBV4-1; j_call: TRBJ1-2; clone_size: .; cdr3_nt: TGCGCCAGCAGCCAAAGACAGGGGTCTAACTATGGCTACACCTTC; cdr3_aa: CASSQRQGSNYGYTF
d_call: .; v_call: TRBV15; j_call: TRBJ2-1; clone_size: .; cdr3_nt: TGTGCCACCAGCAGCCCTGGGGGGGCAGATGAGCAGTTCTTC; cdr3_aa: CATSSPGGADEQFF
d_call: .; v_call: TRBV15; j_call: TRBJ2-2; clone_size: .; cdr3_nt: TGTGCCACCAGCCCTGGAGACACCGGGGAGCTGTTTTTT; cdr3_aa: CATSPGDTGELFF
d_call: TRBD1; v_call: TRBV19; j_call: TRBJ1-5; clone_size: few; cdr3_nt: TGTGCCAGTAGGCTCCTCCGGGACAGGGTGGGCCAGCCCCAGCATTTT; cdr3_aa: CASRLLRDRVGQPQHF
d_call: TRBD2; v_call: TRBV4-2; j_call: TRBJ2-7; clone_size: .; cdr3_nt: TGTGCCAGCAGCCAGGGACTAGCAGAGGTCTACGAGCAGTACTTC; cdr3_aa: CASSQGLAEVYEQYF
d_call: TRBD1; v_call: TRBV29-1; j_call: TRBJ2-7; clone_size: .; cdr3_nt: TGCAGCGTTGAGGCAGGGGGCGGCGAGCAGTACTTC; cdr3_aa: CSVEAGGGEQYF
d_call: TRBD1; v_call: TRBV2; j_call: TRBJ1-1; clone_size: .; cdr3_nt: TGTGCCAGCAGGGGACAGGGGGCGCGAGGGTTCACTGAAGCTTTCTTT; cdr3_aa: CASRGQGARGFTEAFF
d_call: .; v_call: TRBV9; j_call: TRBJ2-2; clone_size: few; cdr3_nt: TGTGCCAGCAGCGGGGGGCCCGGGGAGCTGTTTTTT; cdr3_aa: CASSGGPGELFF
d_call: .; v_call: TRBV10-3; j_call: TRBJ2-5; clone_size: few; cdr3_nt: TGTGCCATCAGTGAAGAGCACGAGACCCAGTACTTC; cdr3_aa: CAISEEHETQYF
d_call: .; v_call: TRBV6-5; j_call: TRBJ1-3; clone_size: .; cdr3_nt: TGTGCCAGCAGTTGGGAGGGAGAGGCGGGAAACACCATATATTTT; cdr3_aa: CASSWEGEAGNTIYF
d_call: .; v_call: TRBV7-2; j_call: TRBJ2-3; clone_size: .; cdr3_nt: TGTGCCAGCAGAGGGGTCCCGGATACGCAGTATTTT; cdr3_aa: CASRGVPDTQYF
d_call: .; v_call: TRBV14; j_call: TRBJ1-6; clone_size: .; cdr3_nt: TGTGCCAGCAGCCAAGTCACGTCGGTTTCCCCCCTCCACTTT; cdr3_aa: CASSQVTSVSPLHF
d_call: TRBD2; v_call: TRBV5-1; j_call: TRBJ2-1; clone_size: few; cdr3_nt: TGCGCCAGCAGCCCACTCCCCCGGGGGGGTTTTTACAATGAGCAGTTCTTC; cdr3_aa: CASSPLPRGGFYNEQFF
d_call: TRBD1; v_call: TRBV28; j_call: TRBJ2-7; clone_size: .; cdr3_nt: TGTGCCAGCCGGGACAGGGTCTACGAGCAGTACTTC; cdr3_aa: CASRDRVYEQYF
d_call: TRBD1; v_call: TRBV7-8; j_call: TRBJ1-1; clone_size: .; cdr3_nt: TGTGCCAGCAGCTCCAGGGGGGAGAACACTGAAGCTTTCTTT; cdr3_aa: CASSSRGENTEAFF
d_call: TRBD2; v_call: TRBV9; j_call: TRBJ2-5; clone_size: .; cdr3_nt: TGTGCCAGCAGCGCTAGCGGGGGGGCCCTTGGTGAGACCCAGTACTTC; cdr3_aa: CASSASGGALGETQYF